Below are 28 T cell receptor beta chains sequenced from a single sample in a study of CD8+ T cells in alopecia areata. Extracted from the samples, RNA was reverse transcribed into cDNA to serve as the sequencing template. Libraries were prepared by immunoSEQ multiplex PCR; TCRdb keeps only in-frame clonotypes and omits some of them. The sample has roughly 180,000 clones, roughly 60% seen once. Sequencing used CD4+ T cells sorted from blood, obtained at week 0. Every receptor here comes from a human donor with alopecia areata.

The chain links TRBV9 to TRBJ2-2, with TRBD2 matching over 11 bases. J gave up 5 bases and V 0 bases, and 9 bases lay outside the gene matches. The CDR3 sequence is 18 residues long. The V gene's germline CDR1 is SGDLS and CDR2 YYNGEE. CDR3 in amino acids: CASSVAASGGPLTGELFF. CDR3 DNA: TGTGCCAGCAGCGTAGCGGCTAGCGGGGGGCCACTTACCGGGGAGCTGTTTTTT.

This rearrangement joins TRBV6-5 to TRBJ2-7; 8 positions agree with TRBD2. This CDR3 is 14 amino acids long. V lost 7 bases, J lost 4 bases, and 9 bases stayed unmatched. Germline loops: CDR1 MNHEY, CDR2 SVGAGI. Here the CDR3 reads CASTRGGAQYEQYF. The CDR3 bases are TGTGCCAGCACCCGGGGGGGGGCGCAGTACGAGCAGTACTTC.

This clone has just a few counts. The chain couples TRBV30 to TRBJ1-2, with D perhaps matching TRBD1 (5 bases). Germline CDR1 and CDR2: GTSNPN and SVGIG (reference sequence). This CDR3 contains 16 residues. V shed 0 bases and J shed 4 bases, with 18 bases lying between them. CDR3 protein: CAWSVMRAPRVYGYTF. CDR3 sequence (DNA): TGTGCCTGGAGTGTAATGCGGGCCCCCAGGGTCTATGGCTACACCTTC.

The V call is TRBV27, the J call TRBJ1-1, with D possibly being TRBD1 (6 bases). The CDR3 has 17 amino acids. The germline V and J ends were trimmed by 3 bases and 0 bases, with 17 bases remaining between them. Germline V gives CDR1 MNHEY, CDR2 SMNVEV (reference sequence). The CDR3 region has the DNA TGTGCCAGCAGTTTGCGTAGGGACACAAGGCTGAACACTGAAGCTTTCTTT. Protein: CASSLRRDTRLNTEAFF.

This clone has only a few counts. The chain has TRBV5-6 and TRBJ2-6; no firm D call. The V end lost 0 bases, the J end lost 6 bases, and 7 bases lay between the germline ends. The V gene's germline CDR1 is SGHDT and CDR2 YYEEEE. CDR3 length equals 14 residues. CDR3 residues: CASSLVSKANVLTF. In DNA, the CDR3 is TGTGCCAGCAGCTTGGTCTCGAAGGCCAACGTCCTGACTTTC.

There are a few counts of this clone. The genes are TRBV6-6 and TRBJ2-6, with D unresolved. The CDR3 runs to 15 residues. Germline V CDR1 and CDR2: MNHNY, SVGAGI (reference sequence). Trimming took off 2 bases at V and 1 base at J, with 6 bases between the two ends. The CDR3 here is CASSYGASGANVLTF. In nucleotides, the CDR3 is TGTGCCAGCAGTTACGGTGCGTCTGGGGCCAACGTCCTGACTTTC.

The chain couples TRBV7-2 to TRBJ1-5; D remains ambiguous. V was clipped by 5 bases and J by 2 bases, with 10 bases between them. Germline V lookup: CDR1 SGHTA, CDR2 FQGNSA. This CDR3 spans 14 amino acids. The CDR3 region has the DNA TGTGCCAGCAGCCCGAGCCATGGCAATCAGCCCCAGCATTTT. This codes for CASSPSHGNQPQHF.

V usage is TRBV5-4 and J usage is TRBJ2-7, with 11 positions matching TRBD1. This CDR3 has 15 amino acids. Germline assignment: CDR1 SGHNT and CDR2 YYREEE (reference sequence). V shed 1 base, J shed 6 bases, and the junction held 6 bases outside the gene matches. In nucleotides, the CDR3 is TGTGCCAGCAGCTTGCCCGGACAGGGGGCTGCCGAGCAGTACTTC. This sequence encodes CASSLPGQGAAEQYF.

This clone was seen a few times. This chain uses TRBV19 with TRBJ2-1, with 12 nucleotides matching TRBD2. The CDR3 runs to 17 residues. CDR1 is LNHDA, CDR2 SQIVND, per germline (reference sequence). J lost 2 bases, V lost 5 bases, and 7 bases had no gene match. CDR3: CASSATSGGGTYNEQFF. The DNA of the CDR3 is TGTGCCAGTAGTGCGACTAGCGGGGGAGGGACCTACAATGAGCAGTTCTTC. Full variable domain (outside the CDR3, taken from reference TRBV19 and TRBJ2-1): DGGITQSPKYLFRKEGQNVTLSCEQNLNHDAMYWYRQDPGQGLRLIYYSQIVNDFQKGDIAEGYSVSREKKESFPLTVTSAQKNPTAFYLCASSATSGGGTYNEQFFGPGTRLTVL.

CDR3 bases: TGTGCCTGTGCGACCGGGACTAGCGGTCCCGGGGAGCTGTTTTTT. It translates to CACATGTSGPGELFF. V gene TRBV30 combines with J gene TRBJ2-2; TRBD2 matches at 11 bases. CDR1 is GTSNPN and CDR2 is SVGIG in the germline V gene (reference sequence). J was trimmed by 6 bases and V by 6 bases; bases with no gene match: 9. The CDR3 sequence is 15 residues long.

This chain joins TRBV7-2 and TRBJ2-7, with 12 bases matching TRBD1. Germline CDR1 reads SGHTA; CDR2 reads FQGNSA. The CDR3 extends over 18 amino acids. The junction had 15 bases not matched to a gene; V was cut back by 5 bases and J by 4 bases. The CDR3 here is CASSPRPPGQGANYEQYF. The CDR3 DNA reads TGTGCCAGCAGCCCACGCCCTCCGGGACAGGGGGCGAATTACGAGCAGTACTTC.

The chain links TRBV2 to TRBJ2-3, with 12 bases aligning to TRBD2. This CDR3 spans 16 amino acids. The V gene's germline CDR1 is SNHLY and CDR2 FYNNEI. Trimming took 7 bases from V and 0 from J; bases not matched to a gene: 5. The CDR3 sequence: CASIETSGGSTDTQYF. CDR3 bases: TGTGCCAGCATTGAGACTAGCGGGGGTAGCACAGATACGCAGTATTTT.

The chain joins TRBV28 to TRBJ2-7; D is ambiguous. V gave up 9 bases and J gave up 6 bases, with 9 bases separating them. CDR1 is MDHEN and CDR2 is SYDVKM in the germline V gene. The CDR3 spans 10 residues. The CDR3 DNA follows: TGTGCCAGTCTAGGAATCGAGCAGTACTTC. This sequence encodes CASLGIEQYF. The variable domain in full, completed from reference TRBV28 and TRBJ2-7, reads DVKVTQSSRYLVKRTGEKVFLECVQDMDHENMFWYRQDPGLGLRLIYFSYDVKMKEKGDIPEGYSVSREKKERFSLILESASTNQTSMYLCASLGIEQYFGPGTRLTVT.

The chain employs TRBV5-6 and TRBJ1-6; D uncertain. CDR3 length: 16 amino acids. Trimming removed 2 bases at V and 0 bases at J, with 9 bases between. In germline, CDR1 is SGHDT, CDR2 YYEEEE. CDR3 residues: CASSLIGNSYNSPLHF. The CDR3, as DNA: TGTGCCAGCAGCTTAATTGGAAACTCCTATAATTCACCCCTCCACTTT.

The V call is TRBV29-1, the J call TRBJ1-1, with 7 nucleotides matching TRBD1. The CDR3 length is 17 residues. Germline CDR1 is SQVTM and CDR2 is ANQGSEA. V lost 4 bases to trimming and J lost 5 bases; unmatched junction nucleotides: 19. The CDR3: CSVGRSGIGGGATEAFF. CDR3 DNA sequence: TGCAGCGTTGGTCGGTCGGGGATAGGAGGGGGCGCGACTGAAGCTTTCTTT.

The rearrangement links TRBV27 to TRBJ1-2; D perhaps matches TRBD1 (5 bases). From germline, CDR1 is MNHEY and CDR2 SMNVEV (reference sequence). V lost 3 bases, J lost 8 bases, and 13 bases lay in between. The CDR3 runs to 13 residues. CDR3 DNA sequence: TGTGCCAGCAGTTTGGTGCAGGGAGGGGGCTACACCTTC. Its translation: CASSLVQGGGYTF.

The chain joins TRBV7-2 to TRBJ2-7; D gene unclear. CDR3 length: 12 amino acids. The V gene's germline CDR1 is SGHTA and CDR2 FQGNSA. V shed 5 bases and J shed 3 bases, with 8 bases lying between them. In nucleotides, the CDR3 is TGTGCCAGCAGCCCGCAGGACTACGAGCAGTACTTC. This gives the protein CASSPQDYEQYF.

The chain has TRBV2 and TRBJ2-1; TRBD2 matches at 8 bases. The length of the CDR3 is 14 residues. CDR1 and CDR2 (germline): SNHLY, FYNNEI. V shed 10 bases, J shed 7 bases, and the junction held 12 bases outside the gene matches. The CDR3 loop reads CAISSGLAVNEQFF. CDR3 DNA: TGTGCCATCAGCTCCGGACTAGCAGTTAATGAGCAGTTCTTC.

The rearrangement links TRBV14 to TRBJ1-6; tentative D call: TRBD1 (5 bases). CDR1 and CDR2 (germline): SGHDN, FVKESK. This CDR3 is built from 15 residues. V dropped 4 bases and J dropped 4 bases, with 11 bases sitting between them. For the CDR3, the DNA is TGTGCCAGCAGCCCCCCAGGGAAATATAATTCACCCCTCCACTTT. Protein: CASSPPGKYNSPLHF.

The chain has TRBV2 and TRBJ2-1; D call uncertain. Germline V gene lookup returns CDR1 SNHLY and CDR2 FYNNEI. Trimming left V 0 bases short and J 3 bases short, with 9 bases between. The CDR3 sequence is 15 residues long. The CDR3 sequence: CASSEAGTYYNEQFF. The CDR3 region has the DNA TGTGCCAGCAGTGAAGCGGGAACCTACTACAATGAGCAGTTCTTC.

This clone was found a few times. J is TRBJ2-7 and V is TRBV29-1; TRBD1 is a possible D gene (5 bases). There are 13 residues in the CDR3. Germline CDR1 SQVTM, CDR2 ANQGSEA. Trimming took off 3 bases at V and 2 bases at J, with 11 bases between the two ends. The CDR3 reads CSVEGQYTYEQYF. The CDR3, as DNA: TGCAGCGTTGAGGGGCAGTACACCTACGAGCAGTACTTC.

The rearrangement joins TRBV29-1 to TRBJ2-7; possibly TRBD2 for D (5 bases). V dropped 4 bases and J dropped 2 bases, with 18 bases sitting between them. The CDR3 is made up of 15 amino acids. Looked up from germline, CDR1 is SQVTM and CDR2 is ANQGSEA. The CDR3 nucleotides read TGCAGCGTTGGGCCAGGACTGCTTCGTCCCTACGAGCAGTACTTC. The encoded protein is CSVGPGLLRPYEQYF.

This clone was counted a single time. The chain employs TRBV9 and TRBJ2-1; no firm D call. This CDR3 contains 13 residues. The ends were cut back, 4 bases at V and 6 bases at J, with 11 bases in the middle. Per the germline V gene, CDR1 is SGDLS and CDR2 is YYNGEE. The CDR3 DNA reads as TGTGCCAGCAGCACCGATACAAGCAATGAGCAGTTCTTC. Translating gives CASSTDTSNEQFF.

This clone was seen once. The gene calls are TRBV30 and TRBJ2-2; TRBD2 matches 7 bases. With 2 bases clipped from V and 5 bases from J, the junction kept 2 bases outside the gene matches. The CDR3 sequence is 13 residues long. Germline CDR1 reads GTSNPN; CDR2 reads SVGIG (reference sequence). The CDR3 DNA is TGTGCCTGGAGTCGCGGGGGAACCGGGGAGCTGTTTTTT. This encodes CAWSRGGTGELFF.

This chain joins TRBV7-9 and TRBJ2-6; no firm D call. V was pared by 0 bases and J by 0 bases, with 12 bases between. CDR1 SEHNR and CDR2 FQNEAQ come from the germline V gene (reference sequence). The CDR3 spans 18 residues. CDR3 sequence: CASSLAPSGYSGANVLTF. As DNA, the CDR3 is TGTGCCAGCAGCTTAGCGCCCTCTGGGTACTCTGGGGCCAACGTCCTGACTTTC.

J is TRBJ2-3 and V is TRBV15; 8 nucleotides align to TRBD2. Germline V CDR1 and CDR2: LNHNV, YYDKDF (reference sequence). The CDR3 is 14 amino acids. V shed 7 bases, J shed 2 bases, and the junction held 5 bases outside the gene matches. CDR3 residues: CATKGGLATDTQYF. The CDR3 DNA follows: TGTGCCACCAAAGGCGGACTAGCCACAGATACGCAGTATTTT.

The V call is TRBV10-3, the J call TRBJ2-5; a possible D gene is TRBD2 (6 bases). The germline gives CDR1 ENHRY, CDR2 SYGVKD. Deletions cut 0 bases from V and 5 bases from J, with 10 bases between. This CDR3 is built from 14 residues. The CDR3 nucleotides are TGTGCCATCAGTGAGTCGACTAGTCGGGAGACCCAGTACTTC. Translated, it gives CAISESTSRETQYF.

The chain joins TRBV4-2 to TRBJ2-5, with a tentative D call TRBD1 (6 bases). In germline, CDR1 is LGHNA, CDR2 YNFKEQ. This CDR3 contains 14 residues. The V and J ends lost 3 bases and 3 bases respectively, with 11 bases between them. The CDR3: CASSQDGDKETQYF. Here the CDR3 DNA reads TGTGCCAGCAGCCAGGATGGGGACAAAGAGACCCAGTACTTC.